In its sample, the clone carrying this TCR beta chain was seen many times. The CDR3 runs 19 residues. Germline assignment: CDR1 SGDLS and CDR2 YYNGEE. The trim removed 3 bases at V and 6 bases at J, leaving 21 bases unmatched. These data belong to a study of T-cell reconstitution after alpha-beta-depleted transplantation in children. It was with unique molecular identifiers that the TCRbeta library was prepared. TCRdb passed the PCR reads through MiXCR, listing each CDR3 protein once. Counted here are some 250,000 distinct CDR3 sequences, 12% occurring once; the ten biggest clones make up about 2.6%. The rearrangement uses TRBV9 and TRBJ1-1, with 9 bases matching TRBD1. This receptor was obtained from a human donor who donated a stem cell graft to a child with acute lymphoblastic leukemia. The material sequenced was PBMCs from the stem cell graft donor, taken from the stem cell graft. This chain's CDR3 is CASSGRPPGQGPFRPEAFF. CDR3 nucleotide sequence: TGTGCCAGCAGCGGACGCCCACCGGGACAGGGTCCCTTTAGGCCTGAAGCTTTCTTT.